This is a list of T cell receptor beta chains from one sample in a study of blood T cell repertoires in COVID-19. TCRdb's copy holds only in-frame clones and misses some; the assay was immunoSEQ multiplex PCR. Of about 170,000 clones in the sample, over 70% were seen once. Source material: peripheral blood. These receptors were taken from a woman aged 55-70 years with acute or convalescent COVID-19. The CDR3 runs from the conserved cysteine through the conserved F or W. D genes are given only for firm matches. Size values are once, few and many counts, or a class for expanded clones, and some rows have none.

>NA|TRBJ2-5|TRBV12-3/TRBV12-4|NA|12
CASSLTRETQYF
TGTGCCAGCAGTTTAACTCGCGAGACCCAGTACTTC
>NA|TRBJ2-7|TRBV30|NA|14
CAWSVQGGGYEQYF
TGTGCCTGGAGTGTACAAGGGGGTGGCTACGAGCAGTACTTC
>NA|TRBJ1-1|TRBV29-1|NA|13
CSVLPIVWTEAFF
TGCAGCGTTCTCCCGATAGTCTGGACTGAAGCTTTCTTT
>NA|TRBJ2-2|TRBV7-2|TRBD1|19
CASSLVMSWGTVNTGELFF
TGTGCCAGCAGCTTAGTAATGAGTTGGGGGACAGTGAACACCGGGGAGCTGTTTTTT
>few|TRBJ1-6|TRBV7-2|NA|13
CASSLASGGGTHF
TGTGCCAGCAGCTTAGCGAGTGGTGGGGGGACCCACTTT
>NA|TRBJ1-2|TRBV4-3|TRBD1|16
CASSQGGQASNYGYTF
TGCGCCAGCAGCCAGGGTGGACAGGCCTCTAACTATGGCTACACCTTC
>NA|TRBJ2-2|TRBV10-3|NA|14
CAISDSTNTGELFF
TGTGCCATCAGTGACAGTACGAACACCGGGGAGCTGTTTTTT
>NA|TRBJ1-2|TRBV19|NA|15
CASSNRQLGDYGYTF
TGTGCCAGTAGTAATCGACAACTTGGCGACTATGGCTACACCTTC
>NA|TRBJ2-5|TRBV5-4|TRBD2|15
CASSKEGLAKETQYF
TGTGCCAGCAGTAAAGAGGGACTAGCGAAAGAGACCCAGTACTTC
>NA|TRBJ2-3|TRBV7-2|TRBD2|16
CASSAGGGRVTDTQYF
TGTGCCAGCAGCGCCGGTGGGGGGAGGGTCACAGATACGCAGTATTTT
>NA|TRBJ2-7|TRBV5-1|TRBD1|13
CASSMGTAYEQYF
TGCGCCAGCAGCATGGGGACAGCCTACGAGCAGTACTTC
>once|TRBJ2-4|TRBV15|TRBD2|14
CATSRDAGGGIQYF
TGTGCCACCAGCAGAGATGCGGGGGGCGGCATTCAGTACTTC
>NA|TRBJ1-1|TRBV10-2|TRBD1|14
CASRDRGKNTEAFF
TGCGCCAGCAGGGACAGGGGCAAAAACACTGAAGCTTTCTTT
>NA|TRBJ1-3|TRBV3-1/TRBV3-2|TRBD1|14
CASSPGTGGNTIYF
TGTGCCAGCAGTCCCGGGACAGGGGGAAACACCATATATTTT
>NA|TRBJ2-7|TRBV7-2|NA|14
CASSLVRQGGEQYF
TGTGCCAGCAGCTTAGTGCGCCAGGGAGGCGAGCAGTACTTC